This TCR beta chain came from a study of spatial heterogeneity in lung cancer. Study conclusions and caveats: Tracking of tumor mutation counts was seen in expanded intratumoral alpha and beta TCR counts. Estimation of coverage gave values of approximately 6.8% for alpha and 13% for beta chains in tumor T cells. Of the expanded TCRs, ubiquitous and regional counts tracked the counts of ubiquitous and regional nonsynonymous mutations, respectively.

Using its own MiXCR run on the 5' RACE reads, TCRdb lists one record per CDR3 protein. The sample includes about 5,700 distinct CDR3 sequences, 26% of them seen just once. Time point denoted: sample taken at primary tumor resection. Untreated early-stage non-small cell lung cancer patients, around 72 in total, were the donors. Unsorted whole RNA of tumor, nontumor lung or frozen PBMC was sequenced. With regard to this clonotype: Its antigen is not identified.

The CDR3 covers 13 residues. V was trimmed by 8 bases and J by 1 base, leaving 10 bases between them. The germline V gene has CDR1 MNHEY and CDR2 SVGEGT. This sequence originates from a male donor with early-stage non-small cell lung cancer. Material: lung tumor tissue, obtained at surgery. The V gene is TRBV6-2 or TRBV6-3, the J gene TRBJ2-3, with D perhaps being TRBD1 or TRBD2 (5 bases each). The CDR3 reads CASERGGTDTQYF. CDR3 coding DNA: TGTGCCAGCGAGAGGGGTGGCACAGATACGCAGTATTTT.